The 6 T cell receptor beta chains presented below share a single source sample, sequenced in a study of human T cells and chemical hapten exposure. Time point denoted: pre-sensitization, week 0. Treatment given: therapeutic diphenylcyclopropenone sensitization with weekly scalp DPC. TCRdb used MiXCR to reprocess the RACE reads, holding one entry per CDR3 protein. The data hold roughly 120,000 distinct CDR3 sequences, with about 14% observed a single time. Specimen: whole blood, collected in connection with sensitization to the hapten diphenylcyclopropenone (DPC). These receptors all come from a woman aged 18-29 years with alopecia areata. Some clones in this sample may be carry-over from other donors' samples.

At least ten counts were recorded for this clonotype. The gene calls are TRBV5-4 and TRBJ2-4; tentatively, D is TRBD1 (5 bases). The germline CDR1 and CDR2 sequences are SGHNT and YYREEE (reference sequence). The V end was cut by 2 bases, the J end by 7 bases, with 13 bases between. The CDR3 totals 14 residues. This CDR3 reads CASSFWDAGNIQYF. DNA of the CDR3: TGTGCCAGCAGCTTCTGGGATGCAGGGAACATTCAGTACTTC.

This clonotype has a count of ten or more. This chain joins TRBV5-6 and TRBJ1-4; 7 nucleotides agree with TRBD1. The CDR3 consists of 14 residues. Germline V gene sequence: CDR1 SGHDT, CDR2 YYEEEE. Trimming removed 4 bases from V and 7 bases from J; junction bases left unmatched: 7. CDR3 loop: CASSADRPAEKLFF. CDR3 coding DNA: TGTGCCAGCAGCGCGGACAGGCCGGCTGAAAAACTGTTTTTT.

The J gene is TRBJ1-1, the V gene TRBV11-1, with D possibly being TRBD1 (5 bases). V was pared by 1 base and J by 4 bases, with 16 bases between. The CDR3 is made up of 16 amino acids. Germline loops: CDR1 SGHAT, CDR2 FQDESV (reference sequence). The CDR3 is CASSLVGTEPGTEAFF. The CDR3 DNA follows: TGTGCCAGCAGCTTAGTTGGGACCGAACCCGGCACTGAAGCTTTCTTT.

In its sample, this clonotype was seen a few times. V is TRBV12-3 or TRBV12-4 and J is TRBJ2-2, with D maybe TRBD2 (7 bases). V was trimmed by 9 bases and J by 4 bases, leaving 12 bases between them. This CDR3 is 13 amino acids long. Here the CDR3 reads CASGRGRTGELFF. CDR3 sequence (DNA): TGTGCCAGTGGGCGGGGGCGCACCGGGGAGCTGTTTTTT.

The chain couples TRBV11-1 to TRBJ1-1; a possible D gene is TRBD1 (5 bases). CDR1 and CDR2 from the germline V gene are SGHAT and FQDESV (reference sequence). V lost 4 bases and J 0 bases, leaving 9 bases between the germline ends. The CDR3 has 14 residues. CDR3 nucleotide sequence: TGTGCCAGCAGCTCGACAGCCATGAACACTGAAGCTTTCTTT. It encodes CASSSTAMNTEAFF.

This clonotype has only a few counts. This sequence joins TRBV2 and TRBJ1-5; D unclear. V lost 4 bases and J 8 bases, leaving 12 bases between the germline ends. The V gene's germline CDR1 is SNHLY and CDR2 FYNNEI. This CDR3 is 13 amino acids long. This chain's CDR3 is CASSGPRDKPQHF. CDR3 nucleotide sequence: TGTGCCAGCAGTGGCCCCAGAGATAAGCCCCAGCATTTT.